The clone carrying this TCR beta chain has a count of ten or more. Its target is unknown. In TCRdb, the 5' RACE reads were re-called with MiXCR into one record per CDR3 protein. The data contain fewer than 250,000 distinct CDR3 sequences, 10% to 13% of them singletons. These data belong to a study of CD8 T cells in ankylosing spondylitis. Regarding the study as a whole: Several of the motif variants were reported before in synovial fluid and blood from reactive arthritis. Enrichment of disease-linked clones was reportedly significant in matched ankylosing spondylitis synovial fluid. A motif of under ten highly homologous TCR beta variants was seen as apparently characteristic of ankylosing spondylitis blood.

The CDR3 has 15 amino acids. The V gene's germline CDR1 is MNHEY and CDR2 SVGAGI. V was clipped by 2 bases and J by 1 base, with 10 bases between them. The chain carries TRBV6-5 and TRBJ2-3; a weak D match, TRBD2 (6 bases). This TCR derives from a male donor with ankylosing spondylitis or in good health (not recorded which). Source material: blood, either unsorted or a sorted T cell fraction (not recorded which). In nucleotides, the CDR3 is TGTGCCAGCAGTTACAGGGGCGGGGGCACAGATACGCAGTATTTT. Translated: CASSYRGGGTDTQYF.